Below are 11 T cell receptor beta chains sequenced from a single sample in a study of blood T cell repertoires in COVID-19 (TCRdb year 2020). Library creation used the immunoSEQ multiplex PCR assay. Sourced from immuneACCESS, this table was stored by TCRdb with only in-frame sequences that have V and J called. A share of the clones is absent; for the studies checked, an unresolved V gene accounts for under half, and the remainder has no known explanation. This sample has under 140,000 clones in its table, and about 80% of those were observed once. 15% to 20% of the sample lies in the top ten. The sample consisted of peripheral blood. The receptors derive from an elderly woman with active or convalescent COVID-19.

The CDR3 DNA reads TGTGCCAGCTCACCAAAACGTTCTTCCGGACAGGACACTGAAGCTTTCTTT. It specifies CASSPKRSSGQDTEAFF. This chain joins TRBV18 and TRBJ1-1; TRBD1 matches 7 bases. The J segment lost 3 bases and the V segment lost 2 bases, leaving 12 bases of the junction unmatched. This CDR3 comprises 17 residues. Germline values: CDR1 KGHSH, CDR2 LQKENI.

V usage is TRBV7-2 and J usage is TRBJ1-1; TRBD1 is a possible D gene (5 bases). Germline CDR1 is SGHTA and CDR2 is FQGNSA. The V end was cut by 5 bases, the J end by 4 bases, with 17 bases between. There are 15 residues in the CDR3. CDR3 protein: CASSPWGQGGTEAFF. In DNA, the CDR3 is TGTGCCAGCAGCCCTTGGGGCCAGGGCGGCACTGAAGCTTTCTTT. Based on the CDR3 plus reference TRBV7-2 and TRBJ1-1, the full variable domain is GAGVSQSPSNKVTEKGKDVELRCDPISGHTALYWYRQSLGQGLEFLIYFQGNSAPDKSGLPSDRFSAERTGGSVSTLTIQRTQQEDSAVYLCASSPWGQGGTEAFFGQGTRLTVV.

There are a few counts of this clone. The chain couples TRBV11-2 to TRBJ2-1; tentatively, D is TRBD2 (6 bases). Germline values: CDR1 SGHAT, CDR2 FQNNGV. This CDR3 contains 16 residues. Between the trimmed V and J ends, which lost 5 bases and 9 bases, there was a span of 23 bases. The CDR3 region has the DNA TGTGCCAGCAGCCAATCGGTAGGCGGGGCTTTAGGTGAGCAGTTCTTC. Encoded protein: CASSQSVGGALGEQFF.

The chain uses TRBV5-5 and TRBJ2-2; no firm D call. Germline V gene data show CDR1 as SGHKS and CDR2 as YYEKEE (reference sequence). The CDR3 is made up of 15 amino acids. Between the trimmed V and J ends, which lost 4 bases and 4 bases, there was a span of 14 bases. CDR3: CASSPHAVGTGELFF. The CDR3 nucleotides are TGTGCCAGCAGCCCGCACGCGGTTGGCACCGGGGAGCTGTTTTTT.

DNA of the CDR3: TGTGCCAGCAGCTTAGCTCTTCGGGTGACTAGCGGGAGTAAGACGAATGAGCAGTTCTTC. Translating it yields CASSLALRVTSGSKTNEQFF. The chain uses TRBV7-6 and TRBJ2-1; the match to TRBD2 covers 12 bases. V dropped 0 bases and J dropped 7; count of bases not matched to a gene: 16. CDR3 length equals 20 residues. The germline CDR1 and CDR2 sequences are SGHVS and FNYEAQ.

The V gene is TRBV23-1, the J gene TRBJ1-1, with D perhaps TRBD1 (6 bases). Being an ORF, TRBV23-1 has a function that is uncertain. The CDR3 is 14 residues long. V dropped 8 bases and J dropped 0 bases, with 13 bases sitting between them. The CDR3 reads CASSPGGLNTEAFF. The DNA for the CDR3 is TGCGCCAGCTCGCCGGGGGGCCTGAACACTGAAGCTTTCTTT.

The chain joins TRBV30 to TRBJ1-2, with 11 bases matching TRBD1. The germline gives CDR1 GTSNPN, CDR2 SVGIG (reference sequence). This CDR3 spans 18 amino acids. Losses at the gene ends were 0 bases for V and 0 bases for J; bases not matched to a gene: 9. The CDR3 region has the DNA TGTGCCTGGAGTGTTCTCCGGGACAGGGGGTCCTCTAACTATGGCTACACCTTC. It encodes CAWSVLRDRGSSNYGYTF.

This CDR3 is CASSVDLSGSYEQYF. Written as DNA, the CDR3 is TGTGCCAGCAGCGTAGACCTCAGCGGGAGCTACGAGCAGTACTTC. V gene TRBV9 combines with J gene TRBJ2-7; TRBD2 aligns across 8 bases. Germline V lookup: CDR1 SGDLS, CDR2 YYNGEE. The V and J ends lost 0 bases and 3 bases, in that order; junction bases with no gene match: 5. The CDR3 is 15 residues long.

This chain joins TRBV4-1 and TRBJ2-1; 12 bases map to TRBD2. There are 18 residues in the CDR3. V lost 1 base and J lost 8; bases outside the gene matches: 12. Germline V gene sequence: CDR1 MGHRA, CDR2 YSYEKL. The chain's CDR3 is CASSQGTTSGSGIDEQFF. The CDR3 DNA reads TGCGCCAGCAGCCAAGGTACGACTAGCGGGAGCGGTATCGATGAGCAGTTCTTC.

V gene TRBV6-6 combines with J gene TRBJ1-2; TRBD1 matches at 7 bases. The CDR3 consists of 15 residues. Germline CDR1 reads MNHNY; CDR2 reads SVGAGI (reference sequence). The V and J ends lost 5 bases and 5 bases, in that order; junction bases with no gene match: 11. The CDR3 region is CASSVDRPVEYGYTF. CDR3 nucleotides: TGTGCCAGCAGTGTGGACAGGCCCGTCGAGTATGGCTACACCTTC.

CDR3 bases: TGTGCCTGGAGTGTACAGGCGAATCAGCCCCAGCATTTT. Translation gives CAWSVQANQPQHF. V is TRBV30 and J is TRBJ1-5; D perhaps matches TRBD1 (5 bases). The V end lost 0 bases, the J end lost 4 bases, and 7 bases lay between the germline ends. The CDR3 covers 13 residues. The germline V gene has CDR1 GTSNPN and CDR2 SVGIG (reference sequence).